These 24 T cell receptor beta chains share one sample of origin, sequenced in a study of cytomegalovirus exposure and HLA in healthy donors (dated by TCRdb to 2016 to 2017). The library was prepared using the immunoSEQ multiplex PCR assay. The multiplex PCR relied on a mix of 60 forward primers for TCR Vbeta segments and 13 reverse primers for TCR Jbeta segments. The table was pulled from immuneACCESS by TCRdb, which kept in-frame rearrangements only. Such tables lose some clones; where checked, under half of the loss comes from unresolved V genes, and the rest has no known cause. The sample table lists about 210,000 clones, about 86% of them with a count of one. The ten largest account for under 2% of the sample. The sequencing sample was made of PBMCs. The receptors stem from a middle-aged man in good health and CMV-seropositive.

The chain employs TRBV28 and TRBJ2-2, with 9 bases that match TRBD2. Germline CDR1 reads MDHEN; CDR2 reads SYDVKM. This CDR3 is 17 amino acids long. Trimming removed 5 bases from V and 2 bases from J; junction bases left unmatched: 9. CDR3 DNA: TGTGCCAGCAGTCGATTCCCTAGCGGGGATAACACCGGGGAGCTGTTTTTT. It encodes CASSRFPSGDNTGELFF.

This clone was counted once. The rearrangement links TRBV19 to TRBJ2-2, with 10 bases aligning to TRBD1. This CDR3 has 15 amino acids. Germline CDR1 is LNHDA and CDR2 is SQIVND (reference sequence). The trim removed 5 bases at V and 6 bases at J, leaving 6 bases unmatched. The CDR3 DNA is TGTGCCAGTAGTCCGGACAGGGGGAGACCCGGGGAGCTGTTTTTT. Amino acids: CASSPDRGRPGELFF.

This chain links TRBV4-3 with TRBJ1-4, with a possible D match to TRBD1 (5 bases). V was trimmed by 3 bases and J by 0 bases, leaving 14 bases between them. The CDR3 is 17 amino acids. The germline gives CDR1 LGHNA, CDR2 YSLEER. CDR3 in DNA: TGCGCCAGCAGCCAGGGTCAATGGGGCACAACTAATGAAAAACTGTTTTTT. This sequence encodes CASSQGQWGTTNEKLFF.

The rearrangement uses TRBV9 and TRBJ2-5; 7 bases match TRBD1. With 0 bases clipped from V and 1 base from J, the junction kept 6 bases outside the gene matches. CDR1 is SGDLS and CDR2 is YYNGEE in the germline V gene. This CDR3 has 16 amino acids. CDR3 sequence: CASSVAGTALQETQYF. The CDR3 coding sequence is TGTGCCAGCAGCGTAGCCGGGACAGCACTCCAAGAGACCCAGTACTTC. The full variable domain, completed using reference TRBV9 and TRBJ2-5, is DSGVTQTPKHLITATGQRVTLRCSPRSGDLSVYWYQQSLDQGLQFLIQYYNGEERAKGNILERFSAQQFPDLHSELNLSSLELGDSALYFCASSVAGTALQETQYFGPGTRLLVL.

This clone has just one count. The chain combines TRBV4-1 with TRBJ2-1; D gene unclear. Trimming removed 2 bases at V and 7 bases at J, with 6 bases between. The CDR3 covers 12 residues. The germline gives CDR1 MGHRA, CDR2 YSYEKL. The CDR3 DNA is TGCGCCAGCAGCCAATCAAATAATGAGCAGTTCTTC. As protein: CASSQSNNEQFF.

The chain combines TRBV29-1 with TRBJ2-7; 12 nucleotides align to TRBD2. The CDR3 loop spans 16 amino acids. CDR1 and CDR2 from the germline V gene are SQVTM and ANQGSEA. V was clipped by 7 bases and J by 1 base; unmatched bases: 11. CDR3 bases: TGCAGCGGGCTAGCACCGGGACTAGCGGGTTCCTACGAGCAGTACTTC. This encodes CSGLAPGLAGSYEQYF.

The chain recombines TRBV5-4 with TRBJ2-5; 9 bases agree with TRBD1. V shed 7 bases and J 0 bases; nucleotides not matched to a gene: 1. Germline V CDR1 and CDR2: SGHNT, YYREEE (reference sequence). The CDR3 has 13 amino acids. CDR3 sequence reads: CASGQGNQETQYF. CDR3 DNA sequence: TGTGCCAGCGGACAGGGGAACCAAGAGACCCAGTACTTC. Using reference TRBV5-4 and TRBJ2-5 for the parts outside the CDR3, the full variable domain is ETGVTQSPTHLIKTRGQQVTLRCSSQSGHNTVSWYQQALGQGPQFIFQYYREEENGRGNFPPRFSGLQFPNYSSELNVNALELDDSALYLCASGQGNQETQYFGPGTRLLVL.

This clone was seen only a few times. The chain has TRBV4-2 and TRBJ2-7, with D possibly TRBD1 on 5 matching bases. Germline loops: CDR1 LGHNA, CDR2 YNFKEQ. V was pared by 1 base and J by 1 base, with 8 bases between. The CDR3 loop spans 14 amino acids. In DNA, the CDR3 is TGTGCCAGCAGCCAAGGGCAGGGTTCCTACGAGCAGTACTTC. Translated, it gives CASSQGQGSYEQYF.

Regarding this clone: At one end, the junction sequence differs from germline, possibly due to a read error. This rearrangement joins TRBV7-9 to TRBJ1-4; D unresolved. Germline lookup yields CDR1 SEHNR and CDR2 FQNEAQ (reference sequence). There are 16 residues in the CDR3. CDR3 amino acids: CASSRSTSGIGLEGVF. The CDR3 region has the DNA TGTGCCAGCAGCCGCTCGACCTCGGGGATTGGACTTGAAGGTGTTTTT.

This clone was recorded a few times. The CDR3 reads CASSRDFQETQYF. The CDR3 bases are TGCGCCAGCAGTCGGGACTTTCAAGAGACCCAGTACTTC. This chain uses TRBV4-3 with TRBJ2-5; D may be TRBD2 (6 bases). This CDR3 is built from 13 residues. Trimming pared 6 bases from V and 2 bases from J, leaving 10 bases between. Germline loops: CDR1 LGHNA, CDR2 YSLEER.

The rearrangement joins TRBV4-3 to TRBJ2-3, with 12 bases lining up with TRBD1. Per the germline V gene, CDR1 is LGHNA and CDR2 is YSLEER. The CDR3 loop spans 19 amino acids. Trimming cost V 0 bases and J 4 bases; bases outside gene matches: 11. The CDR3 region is CASSQDTPGQGAVADTQYF. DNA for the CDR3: TGCGCCAGCAGCCAAGATACGCCGGGACAGGGGGCAGTTGCAGATACGCAGTATTTT.

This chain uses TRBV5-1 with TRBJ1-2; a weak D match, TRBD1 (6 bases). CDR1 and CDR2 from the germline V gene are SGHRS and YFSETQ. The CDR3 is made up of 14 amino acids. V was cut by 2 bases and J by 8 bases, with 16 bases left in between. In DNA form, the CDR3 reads TGCGCCAGCAGCTTTCGGGACAACTTGCGGGGCTACACCTTC. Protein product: CASSFRDNLRGYTF.

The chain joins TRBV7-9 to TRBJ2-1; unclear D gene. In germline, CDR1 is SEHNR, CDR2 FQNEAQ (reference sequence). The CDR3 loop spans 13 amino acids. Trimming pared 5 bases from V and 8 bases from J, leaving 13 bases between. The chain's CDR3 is CASSQDGGYEQFF. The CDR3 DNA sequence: TGTGCCAGCAGCCAAGATGGCGGCTATGAGCAGTTCTTC.

The CDR3 coding sequence is TGTGCCAGCAGAGTACCTAGGACAGGAGAGCAGTTCTTC. Translating gives CASRVPRTGEQFF. The chain is built from TRBV6-1 and TRBJ2-1, with TRBD1 matching over 7 bases. The CDR3 has 13 residues. The germline CDR1 and CDR2 sequences are MNHNS and SASEGT. The V and J ends lost 6 bases and 10 bases, in that order; junction bases with no gene match: 9.

Here the CDR3 DNA reads TGTGCCAGCAGCGTAGGGACTAACTCCTACGAGCAGTACTTC. This sequence encodes CASSVGTNSYEQYF. The J gene is TRBJ2-7, the V gene TRBV9, with D possibly matching TRBD2 (6 bases). CDR3 size: 14 residues. In germline, CDR1 is SGDLS, CDR2 YYNGEE. V was cut by 0 bases and J by 0 bases, with 7 bases left in between.

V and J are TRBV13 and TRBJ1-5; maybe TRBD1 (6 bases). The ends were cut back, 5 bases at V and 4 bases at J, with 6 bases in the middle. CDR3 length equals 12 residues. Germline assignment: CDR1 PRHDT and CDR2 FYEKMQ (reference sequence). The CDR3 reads CASSRGNQPQHF. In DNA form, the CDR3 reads TGTGCCAGCAGCAGGGGGAATCAGCCCCAGCATTTT.

The CDR3 sequence: CASSQALDFGYTF. CDR3 nucleotide sequence: TGTGCCAGCAGCCAAGCCCTGGACTTTGGCTACACCTTC. The J gene is TRBJ1-2, the V gene TRBV14; D gene uncertain. The germline V gene encodes CDR1 SGHDN and CDR2 FVKESK. Trimming cost V 1 base and J 7 bases, with 10 bases left between them. The CDR3 runs 13 residues.

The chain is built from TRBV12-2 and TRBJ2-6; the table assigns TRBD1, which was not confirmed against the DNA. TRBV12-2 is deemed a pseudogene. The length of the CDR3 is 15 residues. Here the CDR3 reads CASRLDSSGANGLTF. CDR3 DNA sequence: TGTGCAAGTCGCCTCGACAGCTCTGGGGCCAACGGCCTGACTTTC.

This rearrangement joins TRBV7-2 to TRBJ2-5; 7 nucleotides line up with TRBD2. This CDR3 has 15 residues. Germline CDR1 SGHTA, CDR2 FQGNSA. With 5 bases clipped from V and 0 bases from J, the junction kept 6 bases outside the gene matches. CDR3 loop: CASSPPGGYQETQYF. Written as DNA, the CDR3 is TGTGCCAGCAGCCCGCCGGGAGGCTACCAAGAGACCCAGTACTTC.

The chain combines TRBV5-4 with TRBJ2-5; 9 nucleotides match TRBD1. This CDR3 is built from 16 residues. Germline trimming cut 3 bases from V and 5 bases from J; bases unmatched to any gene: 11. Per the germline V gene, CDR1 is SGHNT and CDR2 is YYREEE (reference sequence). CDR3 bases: TGTGCCAGCAGCTCGTTCTACAGGGGGCGCGGGGAGACCCAGTACTTC. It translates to CASSSFYRGRGETQYF.

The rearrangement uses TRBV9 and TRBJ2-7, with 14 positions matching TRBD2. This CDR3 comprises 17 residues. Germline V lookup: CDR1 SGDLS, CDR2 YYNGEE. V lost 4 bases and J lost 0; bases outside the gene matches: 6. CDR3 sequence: CASSPGLAGVSSYEQYF. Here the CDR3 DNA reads TGTGCCAGCAGCCCGGGACTAGCGGGGGTGAGCTCCTACGAGCAGTACTTC.

DNA for the CDR3: TGTGCCACCCAAATCTCGGGGAACAATGAGCAGTTCTTC. This codes for CATQISGNNEQFF. The chain is built from TRBV10-3 and TRBJ2-1, with a tentative D call TRBD2 (5 bases). Germline V CDR1 and CDR2: ENHRY, SYGVKD. This CDR3 is built from 13 residues. V was shortened by 10 bases and J by 5 bases, with 15 bases between the two germline ends.

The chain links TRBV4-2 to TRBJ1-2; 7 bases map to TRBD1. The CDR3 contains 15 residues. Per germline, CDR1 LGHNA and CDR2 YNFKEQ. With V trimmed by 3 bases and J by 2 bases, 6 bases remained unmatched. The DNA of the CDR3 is TGTGCCAGCAGCCAGATGACAGGGAAAAACTATGGCTACACCTTC. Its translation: CASSQMTGKNYGYTF.

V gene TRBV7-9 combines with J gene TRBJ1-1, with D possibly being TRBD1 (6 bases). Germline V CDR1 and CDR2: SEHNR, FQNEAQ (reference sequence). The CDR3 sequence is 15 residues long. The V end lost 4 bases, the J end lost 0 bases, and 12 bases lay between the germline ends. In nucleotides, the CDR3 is TGTGCCAGCAGCTCCCTTGGACAGATGAACACTGAAGCTTTCTTT. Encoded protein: CASSSLGQMNTEAFF.